The entry below gives a single T cell receptor (beta chain) sequence along with its context. The count of this clone is one. The antigen it binds to is not known. Within one base of it there is no much larger clone, and no base qualities were kept. Participants in the prospective study were aged roughly 18 to 89 years, lived in about two dozen United States geographic areas, and enrolled through a virtual design. In the prospective study, participants were assigned to cohorts based on the clinical history participants reported in a screening survey and a study questionnaire. In the prospective study, mobile phlebotomists collected whole blood, serum and a nasopharyngeal or oropharyngeal swab from each participant. Additional blood draws and questionnaires over an approximately 2-month period could optionally be provided by prospective study participants. Blood samples from the prospective study were shipped frozen or at room temperature prior to DNA extraction.

The data derive from a study of blood T cell repertoires in COVID-19 (dated by TCRdb to the early 2020s). Regarding the research as a whole: The collaborator samples originated in the United States, Italy and Spain and spanned the acute and convalescent phases of COVID-19. The material from the prospective study consisted of cDNA or gDNA derived from T cells, B-cell-depleted T cells, or PBMCs. The dataset comprised deeply sampled blood TCRbeta repertoires from subjects exposed to, actively infected with, or recovered from COVID-19. A freely available public database, intended as a resource for researchers studying the immune response to SARS-CoV-2, is where the repertoires were released. The samples were drawn from two sources: the first 160 participants of the ongoing ImmuneRACE study, and fewer than 1,500 subjects contributed by 6 global collaborators. Nearly every sample came with metadata listing a de-identified subject ID, COVID-19 status, age in years and sex. Where available, HLA class I and class II types were obtained from metadata supplied by the sample provider rather than from assay-based typing. Study-wide conclusions, independent of this receptor: How much clinical and demographic metadata was included differed by source and by participant, and the metadata was provided uncurated.

Here V drops 3 bases and J drops 5 bases, and the junction holds 11 bases not matched to any gene. The CDR3 spans 16 residues, from the cysteine through the phenylalanine. Only the CDR3 region is kept as DNA, spanning 48 bases read in frame from base 1. The germline V gene specifies SGHTS as CDR1 and YDEGEE as CDR2. The immunoSEQ Assay, a bias-controlled multiplex PCR, was used to amplify TCRbeta CDR3 regions from genomic DNA. On the study's bioinformatics: The number of nucleated cells in each sample was estimated from the amplification of reference gene primers within the assay. To quantify the absolute abundance of each unique TCRbeta CDR3 rearrangement, sequence reads were collapsed and filtered. For each sample, productive Simpson clonality was calculated as the square root of Simpson's diversity index across productive rearrangements. TCRdb carries this immuneACCESS record with in-frame sequences only. Its versions omit some clonotypes, under half of them owing to an unresolved V gene in the studies checked, with the rest unexplained. That table furnishes V, J and clone size, whereas the DNA furnished D and trimming. For this sample the table gives over 200,000 clones, of which about 91% were detected only once. The biggest ten clones account for 10% of the sample.

This TCR came from a man younger than 35 with acute COVID-19. This chain is built from TRBV5-8 and TRBJ2-1, with 7 central nucleotides matching TRBD2. Sequencing was performed on PBMCs or T cells enriched from blood (not recorded which). The bases read TGTGCCAGCAGCTCGCGGGGCGGGAGCGTCGACAATGAGCAGTTCTTC. Its product reads: CASSSRGGSVDNEQFF.